This record concerns one T cell receptor beta chain sequence. These data belong to a study of blood T cell repertoires in COVID-19. As for the study in general: Acute and convalescent COVID-19 specimens originated in the United States, Italy and Spain. Sample material is recorded as cDNA or gDNA derived from T cells, B-cell-depleted T cells, or PBMCs.

CDR1 is KGHSH and CDR2 is LQKENI in the germline V gene. V lost 0 bases, J lost 4 bases, and 3 bases stayed unmatched. This CDR3 is built from 16 residues. As originally analysed: The authors estimated nucleated cell counts from reference gene primer amplification. The data were produced by immunoSEQ multiplex PCR, yet TCRdb's version contains in-frame clones alone and is incomplete. From that table come the V and J calls and clone size; the DNA was used to work out D and trimming. The sample includes roughly 96,000 clones, around 80% seen only once; the top ten take around 4%. V is TRBV18 and J is TRBJ2-5; 12 bases are a match to TRBD2. This receptor was obtained from a man between 60 and 75 years old with acute or convalescent COVID-19. Sequencing was carried out using peripheral blood. The CDR3 coding sequence is TGTGCCAGCTCACCACCGACTAGCGGGGGAGTAGAGACCCAGTACTTC. It is translated as CASSPPTSGGVETQYF.